Detailed here is one T cell receptor (beta chain). Produced via immunoSEQ multiplex PCR; TCRdb's table is partial and in-frame only. In the table there are some 2,000,000 clones, 85% to 95% of which are singletons. The sample belongs to a study of shared clonotypes between healthy human individuals. The length of the CDR3 is 11 residues. Germline V gene sequence: CDR1 MNHEY, CDR2 SVGAGI. Trimming left V 6 bases short and J 7 bases short, with 9 bases between. The specimen was naive CD4+ T cells sorted from blood. Subset described: CD45RA+ positively selected. The chain recombines TRBV6-5 with TRBJ2-5; no clear D gene. The TCR was taken from a man between 18 and 29 years old in good health. DNA of the CDR3: TGTGCCAGCAGCCGGAAGGGGACCCAGTACTTC. The encoded protein is CASSRKGTQYF.